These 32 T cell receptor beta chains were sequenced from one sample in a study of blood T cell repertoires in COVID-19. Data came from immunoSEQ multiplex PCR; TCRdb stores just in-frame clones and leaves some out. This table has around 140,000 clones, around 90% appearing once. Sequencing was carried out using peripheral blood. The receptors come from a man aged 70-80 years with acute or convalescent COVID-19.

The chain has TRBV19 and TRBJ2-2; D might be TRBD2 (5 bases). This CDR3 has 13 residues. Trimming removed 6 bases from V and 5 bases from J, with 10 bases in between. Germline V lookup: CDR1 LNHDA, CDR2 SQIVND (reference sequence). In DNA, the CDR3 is TGTGCCAGTAGCATAAGAGGGACCGGGGAGCTGTTTTTT. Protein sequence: CASSIRGTGELFF.

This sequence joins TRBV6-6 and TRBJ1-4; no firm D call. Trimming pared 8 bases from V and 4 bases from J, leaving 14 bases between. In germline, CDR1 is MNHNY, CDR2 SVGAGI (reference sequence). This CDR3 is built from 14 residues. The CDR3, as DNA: TGTGCCAGCGGAGAATTAGGACTTAATGAAAAACTGTTTTTT. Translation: CASGELGLNEKLFF.

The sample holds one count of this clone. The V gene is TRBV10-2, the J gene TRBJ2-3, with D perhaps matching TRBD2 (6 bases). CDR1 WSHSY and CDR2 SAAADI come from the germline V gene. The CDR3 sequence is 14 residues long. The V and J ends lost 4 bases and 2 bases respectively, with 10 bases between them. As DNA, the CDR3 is TGCGCCAGCAGTGGAGCGGGCTTCACAGATACGCAGTATTTT. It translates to CASSGAGFTDTQYF.

In DNA form, the CDR3 reads TGTGCCAGCGACTTGACAGGGAGGACCGGGGAGCTGTTTTTT. Its translation is CASDLTGRTGELFF. This rearrangement joins TRBV7-9 to TRBJ2-2; possibly TRBD1 for D (7 bases). The V end lost 8 bases, the J end lost 5 bases, and 15 bases lay between the germline ends. The CDR3 sequence is 14 residues long. Germline-derived CDR1 and CDR2 are SEHNR and FQNEAQ (reference sequence).

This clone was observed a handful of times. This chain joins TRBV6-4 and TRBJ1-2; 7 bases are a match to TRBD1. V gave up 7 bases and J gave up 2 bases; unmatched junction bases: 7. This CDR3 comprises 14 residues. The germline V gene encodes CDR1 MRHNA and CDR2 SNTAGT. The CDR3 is CASKKGGGNYGYTF. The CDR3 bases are TGTGCCAGCAAGAAAGGGGGCGGCAACTATGGCTACACCTTC.

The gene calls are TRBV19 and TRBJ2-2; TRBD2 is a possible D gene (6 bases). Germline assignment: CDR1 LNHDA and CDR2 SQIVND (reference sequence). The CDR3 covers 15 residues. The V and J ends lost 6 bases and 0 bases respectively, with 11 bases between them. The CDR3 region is CASRGTSPNTGELFF. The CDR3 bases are TGTGCCAGTAGGGGGACTTCCCCGAACACCGGGGAGCTGTTTTTT.

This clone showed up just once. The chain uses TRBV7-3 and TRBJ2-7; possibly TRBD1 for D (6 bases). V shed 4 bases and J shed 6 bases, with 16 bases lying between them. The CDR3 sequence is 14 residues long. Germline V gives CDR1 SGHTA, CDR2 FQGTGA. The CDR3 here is CASSSGTFLGEQYF. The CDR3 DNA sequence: TGTGCCAGCAGCTCGGGGACATTCCTGGGCGAGCAGTACTTC.

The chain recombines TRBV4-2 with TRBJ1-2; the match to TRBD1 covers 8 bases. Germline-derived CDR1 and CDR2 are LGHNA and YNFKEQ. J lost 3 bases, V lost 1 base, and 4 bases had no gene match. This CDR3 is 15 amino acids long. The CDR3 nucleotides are TGTGCCAGCAGCCAAGGCCTGGGACAGGACTATGGCTACACCTTC. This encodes CASSQGLGQDYGYTF.

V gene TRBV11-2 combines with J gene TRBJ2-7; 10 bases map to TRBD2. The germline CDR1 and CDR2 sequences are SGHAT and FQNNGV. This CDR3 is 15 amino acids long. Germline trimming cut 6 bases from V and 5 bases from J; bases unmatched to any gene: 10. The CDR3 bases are TGTGCCAGCAGTTTTACTAGCGGGGCCCCCCACGAGCAGTACTTC. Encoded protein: CASSFTSGAPHEQYF.

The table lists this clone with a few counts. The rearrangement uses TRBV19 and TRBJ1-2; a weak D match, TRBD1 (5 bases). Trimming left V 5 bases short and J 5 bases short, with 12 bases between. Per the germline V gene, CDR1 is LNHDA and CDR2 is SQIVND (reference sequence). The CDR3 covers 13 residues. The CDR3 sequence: CASSPGDFYGYTF. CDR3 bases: TGTGCCAGTAGTCCCGGGGACTTTTATGGCTACACCTTC.

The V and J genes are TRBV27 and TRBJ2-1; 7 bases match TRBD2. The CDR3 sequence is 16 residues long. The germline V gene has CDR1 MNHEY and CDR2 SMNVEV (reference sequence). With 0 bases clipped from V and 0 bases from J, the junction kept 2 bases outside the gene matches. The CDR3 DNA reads TGTGCCAGCAGTTTATCGGGAGGGAGCTCCTACAATGAGCAGTTCTTC. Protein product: CASSLSGGSSYNEQFF.

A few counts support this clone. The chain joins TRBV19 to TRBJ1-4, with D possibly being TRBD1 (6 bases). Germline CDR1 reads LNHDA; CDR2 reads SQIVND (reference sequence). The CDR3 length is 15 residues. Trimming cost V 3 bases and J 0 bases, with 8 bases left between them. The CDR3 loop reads CASSIGQTTNEKLFF. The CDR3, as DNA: TGTGCCAGTAGTATCGGACAGACAACTAATGAAAAACTGTTTTTT.

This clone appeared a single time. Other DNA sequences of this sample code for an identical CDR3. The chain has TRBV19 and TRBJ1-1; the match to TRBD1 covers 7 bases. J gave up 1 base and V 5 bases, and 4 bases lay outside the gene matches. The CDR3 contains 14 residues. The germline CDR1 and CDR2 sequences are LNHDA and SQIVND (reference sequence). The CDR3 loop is CASSLDRANTEAFF. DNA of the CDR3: TGTGCCAGTAGTCTCGACAGGGCGAACACTGAAGCTTTCTTT.

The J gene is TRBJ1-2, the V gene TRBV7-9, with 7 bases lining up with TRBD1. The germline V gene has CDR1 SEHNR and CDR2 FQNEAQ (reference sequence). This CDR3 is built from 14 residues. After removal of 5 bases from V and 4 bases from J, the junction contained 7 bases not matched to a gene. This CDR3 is CASSPDRAAYGYTF. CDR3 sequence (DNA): TGTGCCAGCAGCCCCGACAGGGCGGCCTATGGCTACACCTTC.

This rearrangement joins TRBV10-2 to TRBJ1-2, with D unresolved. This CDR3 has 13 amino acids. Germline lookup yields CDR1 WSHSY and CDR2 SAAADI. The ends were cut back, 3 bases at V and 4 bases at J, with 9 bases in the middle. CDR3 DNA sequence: TGCGCCAGCAGTGAAGGAGGAGTCTATGGCTACACCTTC. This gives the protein CASSEGGVYGYTF.

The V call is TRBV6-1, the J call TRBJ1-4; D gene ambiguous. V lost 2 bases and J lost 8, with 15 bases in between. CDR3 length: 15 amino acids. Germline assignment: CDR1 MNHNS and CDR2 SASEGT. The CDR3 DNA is TGTGCCAGCAGTGAACTGTCGTCAGGTATCGAAAAACTGTTTTTT. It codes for CASSELSSGIEKLFF.

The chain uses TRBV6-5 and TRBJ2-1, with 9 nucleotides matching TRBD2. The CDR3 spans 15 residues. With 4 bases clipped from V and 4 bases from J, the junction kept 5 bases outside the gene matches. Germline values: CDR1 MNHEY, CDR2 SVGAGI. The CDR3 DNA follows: TGTGCCAGCAGTTTGAGCGGGAGGAAATACAATGAGCAGTTCTTC. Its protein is CASSLSGRKYNEQFF.

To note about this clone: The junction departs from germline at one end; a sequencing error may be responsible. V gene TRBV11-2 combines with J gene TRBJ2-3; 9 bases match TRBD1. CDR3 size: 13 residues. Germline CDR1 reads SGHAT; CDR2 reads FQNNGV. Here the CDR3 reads CASTLDRGDTQYF. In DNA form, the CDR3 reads TGTGCCAGCACCTTAGACAGGGGGGATACGCAGTATTTT.

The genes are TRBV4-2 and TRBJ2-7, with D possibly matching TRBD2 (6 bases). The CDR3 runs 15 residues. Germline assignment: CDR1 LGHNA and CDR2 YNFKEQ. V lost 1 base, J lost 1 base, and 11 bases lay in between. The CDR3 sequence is CASSQAGTESYEQYF. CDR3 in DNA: TGTGCCAGCAGCCAAGCCGGGACTGAGTCCTACGAGCAGTACTTC.

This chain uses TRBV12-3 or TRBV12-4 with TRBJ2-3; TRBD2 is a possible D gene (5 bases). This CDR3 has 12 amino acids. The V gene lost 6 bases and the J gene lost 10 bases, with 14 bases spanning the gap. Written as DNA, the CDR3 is TGTGCCAGCAGCCCGATAGGGAGAGCGCAGTATTTT. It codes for CASSPIGRAQYF.

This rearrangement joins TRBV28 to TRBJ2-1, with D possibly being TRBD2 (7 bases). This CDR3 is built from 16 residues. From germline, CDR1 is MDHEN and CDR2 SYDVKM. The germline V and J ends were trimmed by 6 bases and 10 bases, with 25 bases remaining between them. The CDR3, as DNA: TGTGCCAGCAGCCCGCAGGTAGGGGGAGGGCTACGGGAGCAGTTCTTC. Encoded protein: CASSPQVGGGLREQFF.

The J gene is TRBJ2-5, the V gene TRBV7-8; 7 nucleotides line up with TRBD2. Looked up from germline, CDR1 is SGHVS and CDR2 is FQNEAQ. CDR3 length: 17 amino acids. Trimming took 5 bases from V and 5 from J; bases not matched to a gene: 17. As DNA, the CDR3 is TGTGCCAGCAGCACCACCTTGGGAGGGAGGGGTGGTGAGACCCAGTACTTC. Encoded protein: CASSTTLGGRGGETQYF.

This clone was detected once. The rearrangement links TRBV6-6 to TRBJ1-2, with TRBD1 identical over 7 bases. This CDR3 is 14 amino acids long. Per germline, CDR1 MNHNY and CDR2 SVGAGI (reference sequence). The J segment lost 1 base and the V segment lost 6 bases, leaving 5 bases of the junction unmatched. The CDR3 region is CASRQRDSNYGYTF. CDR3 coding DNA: TGTGCCAGCAGGCAAAGGGACAGTAACTATGGCTACACCTTC.

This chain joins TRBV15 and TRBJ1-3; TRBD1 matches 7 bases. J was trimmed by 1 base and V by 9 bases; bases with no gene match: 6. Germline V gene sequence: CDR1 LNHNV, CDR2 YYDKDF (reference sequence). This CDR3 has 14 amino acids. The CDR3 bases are TGTGCCACGAAGACAGGGAATTCTGGAAACACCATATATTTT. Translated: CATKTGNSGNTIYF.

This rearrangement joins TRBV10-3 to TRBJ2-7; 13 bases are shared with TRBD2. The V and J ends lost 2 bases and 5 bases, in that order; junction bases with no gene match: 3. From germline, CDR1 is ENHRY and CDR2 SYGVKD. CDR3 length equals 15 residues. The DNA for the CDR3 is TGTGCCATCAGTGAGCCCGGGACTAGCGGGGACGAGCAGTACTTC. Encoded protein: CAISEPGTSGDEQYF.

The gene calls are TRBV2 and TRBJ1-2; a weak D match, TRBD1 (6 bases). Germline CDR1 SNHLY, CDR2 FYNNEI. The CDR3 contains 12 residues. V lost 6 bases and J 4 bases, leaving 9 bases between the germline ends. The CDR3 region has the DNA TGTGCCAGCAGGGAGACAGGCTATGGCTACACCTTC. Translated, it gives CASRETGYGYTF. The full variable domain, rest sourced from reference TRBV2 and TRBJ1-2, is EPEVTQTPSHQVTQMGQEVILRCVPISNHLYFYWYRQILGQKVEFLVSFYNNEISEKSEIFDDQFSVERPDGSNFTLKIRSTKLEDSAMYFCASRETGYGYTFGSGTRLTVV.

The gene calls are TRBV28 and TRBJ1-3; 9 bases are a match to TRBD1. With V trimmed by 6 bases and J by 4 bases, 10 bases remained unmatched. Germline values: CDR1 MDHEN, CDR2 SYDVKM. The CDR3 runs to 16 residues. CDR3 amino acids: CASSTSGTGPGNTIYF. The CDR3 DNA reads TGTGCCAGCAGCACTTCCGGGACAGGGCCAGGAAACACCATATATTTT.

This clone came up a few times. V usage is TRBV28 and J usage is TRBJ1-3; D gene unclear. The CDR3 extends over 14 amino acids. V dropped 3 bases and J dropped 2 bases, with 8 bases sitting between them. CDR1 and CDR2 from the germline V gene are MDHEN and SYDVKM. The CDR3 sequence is CASSFQITGNTIYF. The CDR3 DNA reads TGTGCCAGCAGTTTCCAGATCACTGGAAACACCATATATTTT.

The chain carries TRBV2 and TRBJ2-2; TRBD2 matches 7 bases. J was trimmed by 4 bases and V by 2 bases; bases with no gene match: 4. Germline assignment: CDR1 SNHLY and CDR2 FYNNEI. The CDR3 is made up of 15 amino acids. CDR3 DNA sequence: TGTGCCAGCAGTGAAAAGCGGGGTTCCACCGGGGAGCTGTTTTTT. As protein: CASSEKRGSTGELFF.

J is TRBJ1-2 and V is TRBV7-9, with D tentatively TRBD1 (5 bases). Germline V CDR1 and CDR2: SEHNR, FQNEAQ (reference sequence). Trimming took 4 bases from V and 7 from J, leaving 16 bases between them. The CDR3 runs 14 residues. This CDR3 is CASSSTGVRFGYTF. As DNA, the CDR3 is TGTGCCAGCAGCTCAACAGGTGTACGCTTTGGCTACACCTTC.

CDR3 DNA sequence: TGTGCCAGCAGTGATGGGAGACAGGGAAGAGAGACCCAGTACTTC. Translated, it gives CASSDGRQGRETQYF. This chain links TRBV2 with TRBJ2-5; TRBD1 aligns across 7 bases. The CDR3 length is 15 residues. V lost 3 bases to trimming and J lost 4 bases; unmatched junction nucleotides: 8. Germline loops: CDR1 SNHLY, CDR2 FYNNEI.

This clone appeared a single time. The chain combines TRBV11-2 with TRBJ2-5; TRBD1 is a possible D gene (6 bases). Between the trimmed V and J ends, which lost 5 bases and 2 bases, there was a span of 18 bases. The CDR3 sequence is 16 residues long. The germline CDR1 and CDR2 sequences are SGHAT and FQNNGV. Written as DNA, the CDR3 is TGTGCCAGCAGCCTACAACCGGGACACCGACAAGAGACCCAGTACTTC. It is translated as CASSLQPGHRQETQYF.